The 10 T cell receptor beta chains presented below share a single source sample, sequenced in a study of CD8 T cells in ankylosing spondylitis. In TCRdb, the 5' RACE reads were re-called with MiXCR into one record per CDR3 protein. Of more than 250,000 distinct CDR3 sequences detected, roughly 11% appear once; the ten largest clones hold roughly 9.5%. Sequencing input: blood, either unsorted or a sorted T cell fraction (not recorded which). The receptors come from a female donor with ankylosing spondylitis or in good health (not recorded which).

This clonotype has at least ten counts. The gene calls are TRBV20-1 and TRBJ2-7; D is tentatively TRBD1 or TRBD2 (6 bases each). Germline V gene data show CDR1 as DFQATT and CDR2 as SNEGSKA (reference sequence). This CDR3 comprises 14 residues. V lost 6 bases and J lost 7, with 22 bases in between. CDR3 nucleotide sequence: TGCAGTGCCACGACTAGGGTCAGGGGCAGGGAGCAGTACTTC. Its translation is CSATTRVRGREQYF.

The rearrangement joins TRBV7-2 to TRBJ2-3; D may be TRBD1 (6 bases). Trimming stripped 5 bases from V and 2 bases from J, with 14 bases between. The germline CDR1 and CDR2 sequences are SGHTA and FQGNSA. The CDR3 loop spans 15 amino acids. The CDR3 coding sequence is TGTGCCAGCAGCCGAAGACAGGCGTACACAGATACGCAGTATTTT. Its protein is CASSRRQAYTDTQYF.

This clonotype was seen at least ten times. This chain joins TRBV6-1 and TRBJ2-6; D may correspond to TRBD1 or TRBD2 (5 bases each). Germline V CDR1 and CDR2: MNHNS, SASEGT. The V and J ends lost 10 bases and 0 bases respectively, with 16 bases between them. This CDR3 comprises 16 residues. CDR3 protein: CAIGRDGGSGANVLTF. CDR3 nucleotides: TGTGCCATCGGACGGGACGGAGGCTCTGGGGCCAACGTCCTGACTTTC.

The table lists this clonotype with many counts. V and J are TRBV18 and TRBJ1-1, with D perhaps TRBD1 (5 bases). V was shortened by 6 bases and J by 1 base, with 12 bases between the two germline ends. The germline V gene encodes CDR1 KGHSH and CDR2 LQKENI. The CDR3 has 14 amino acids. The CDR3 reads CASSTGERNTEAFF. The CDR3 nucleotides are TGTGCCAGCTCCACAGGCGAAAGGAACACTGAAGCTTTCTTT.

This clonotype was observed many times. The chain uses TRBV5-1 and TRBJ2-1, with no clear D. The CDR3 consists of 15 residues. CDR1 is SGHRS, CDR2 YFSETQ, per germline. Between the trimmed V and J ends, which lost 3 bases and 0 bases, there was a span of 10 bases. CDR3 amino acids: CASSSATSSYNEQFF. The CDR3 DNA is TGCGCCAGCAGCTCCGCAACGAGCTCCTACAATGAGCAGTTCTTC. The variable domain in full, completed from reference TRBV5-1 and TRBJ2-1, reads KAGVTQTPRYLIKTRGQQVTLSCSPISGHRSVSWYQQTPGQGLQFLFEYFSETQRNKGNFPGRFSGRQFSNSRSEMNVSTLELGDSALYLCASSSATSSYNEQFFGPGTRLTVL.

Ten or more counts support this clonotype. This chain joins TRBV20-1 and TRBJ2-7; weak D call: TRBD1 (6 bases). The CDR3 has 15 residues. Per the germline V gene, CDR1 is DFQATT and CDR2 is SNEGSKA (reference sequence). V was clipped by 0 bases and J by 4 bases, with 16 bases between them. The CDR3 nucleotides read TGCAGTGCTAGAGATCACACAGGGAAACTATACGAGCAGTACTTC. This codes for CSARDHTGKLYEQYF.

This clonotype was found many times. The V and J genes are TRBV20-1 and TRBJ1-2; TRBD1 matches at 9 bases. There are 15 residues in the CDR3. Losses at the gene ends were 6 bases for V and 4 bases for J; bases not matched to a gene: 12. Germline V gene lookup returns CDR1 DFQATT and CDR2 SNEGSKA (reference sequence). CDR3 DNA sequence: TGCAGTGCCCCGGGACCGGGACAGGGACTCTATGGCTACACCTTC. Its translation is CSAPGPGQGLYGYTF.

The rearrangement joins TRBV7-2 to TRBJ2-5, with D possibly matching TRBD2 (6 bases). V was trimmed by 11 bases and J by 5 bases, leaving 15 bases between them. The CDR3 totals 12 residues. From germline, CDR1 is SGHTA and CDR2 FQGNSA. CDR3 in amino acids: CASRGSWETQYF. CDR3 DNA sequence: TGTGCCTCCCGGGGGTCATGGGAGACCCAGTACTTC.

This clonotype was seen repeatedly, ten times or more. The J gene is TRBJ2-7, the V gene TRBV6-1; D is undetermined. There are 15 residues in the CDR3. Trimming removed 5 bases at V and 0 bases at J, with 14 bases between. Per the germline V gene, CDR1 is MNHNS and CDR2 is SASEGT. CDR3: CASSTTGSSSYEQYF. The CDR3 bases are TGTGCCAGCAGTACCACCGGGTCCTCCTCCTACGAGCAGTACTTC.

This clonotype was seen a handful of times. The chain joins TRBV27 to TRBJ2-1; no definite D call. Trimming cost V 0 bases and J 4 bases, with 10 bases left between them. CDR1 and CDR2 (germline): MNHEY, SMNVEV (reference sequence). The CDR3 loop spans 15 amino acids. The CDR3, as DNA: TGTGCCAGCAGTTTATCATCCCGACTTTACAATGAGCAGTTCTTC. Its translation: CASSLSSRLYNEQFF.